A single T cell receptor beta chain is shown here with its context. The data derive from a study of blood T cell repertoires in COVID-19. In the study overall: The cDNA or gDNA used as material had been derived from T cells, B-cell-depleted T cells, or PBMCs.

Individuals drawn from approximately 22 US areas were roughly 18 to 89 years old. In assigning cohorts, the study relied on participant-reported clinical history. Generated by immunoSEQ multiplex PCR, the TCRdb table keeps only in-frame clones and is missing some. The sample consists of approximately 390,000 clones, 88% of them appearing once. Sequencing was carried out using PBMCs or T cells enriched from blood (not recorded which). The TCR was taken from a woman aged 40 to 55 with acute COVID-19.

DNA for the CDR3: TGTGCCAGCAGGGTTGACTCCTCCTACGAGCAGTACTTC. Its protein is CASRVDSSYEQYF. V gene TRBV6-5 combines with J gene TRBJ2-7; no clear D gene. Germline values: CDR1 MNHEY, CDR2 SVGAGI. Trimming took 6 bases from V and 0 from J, leaving 9 bases between them. The CDR3 extends over 13 amino acids.